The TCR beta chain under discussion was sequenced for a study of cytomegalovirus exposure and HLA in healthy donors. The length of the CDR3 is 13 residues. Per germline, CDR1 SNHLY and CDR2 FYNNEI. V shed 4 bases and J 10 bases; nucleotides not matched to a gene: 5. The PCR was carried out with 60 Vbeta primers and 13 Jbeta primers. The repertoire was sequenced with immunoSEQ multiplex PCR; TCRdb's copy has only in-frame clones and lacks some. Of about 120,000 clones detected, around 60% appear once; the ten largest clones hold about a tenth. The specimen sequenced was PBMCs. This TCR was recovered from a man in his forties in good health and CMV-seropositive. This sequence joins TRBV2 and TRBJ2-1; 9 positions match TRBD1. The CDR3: CASSADRGFEQFF. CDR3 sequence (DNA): TGTGCCAGCAGTGCGGACAGGGGATTCGAGCAGTTCTTC.